This T cell receptor (beta chain) was sequenced for a study of T cell responses to AZD1222 COVID-19 vaccine. Study-wide results and caveats: Two AZD1222 doses significantly raised spike-specific TCR breadth and depth over controls. The study sampled repertoires only after the peak T cell response. Among AZD1222 vaccinees, only 6 or 7 were seropositive at baseline. Unmutated regions of variants are reportedly targeted by nearly half of spike-specific TCRs.

Data came from immunoSEQ multiplex PCR; TCRdb stores just in-frame clones and leaves some out. The table records approximately 120,000 clones, roughly 86% of them present only once. Comment on this clone: Its antigen is undetermined.

Germline values: CDR1 MNHNY, CDR2 SVGAGI (reference sequence). V gave up 5 bases and J gave up 5 bases; unmatched junction bases: 16. CDR3 length: 19 amino acids. The receptor was derived from an adult who received the AZD1222 COVID-19 vaccine. The chain has TRBV6-6 and TRBJ2-2; TRBD1 matches at 11 bases. The sample was peripheral blood, taken 28 days after the second AZD1222 dose. CDR3 sequence (DNA): TGTGCCAGCAGTCCCCCGGTCGGCTTAGGGACAGGGGGTACCGGGGAGCTGTTTTTT. Its protein is CASSPPVGLGTGGTGELFF.